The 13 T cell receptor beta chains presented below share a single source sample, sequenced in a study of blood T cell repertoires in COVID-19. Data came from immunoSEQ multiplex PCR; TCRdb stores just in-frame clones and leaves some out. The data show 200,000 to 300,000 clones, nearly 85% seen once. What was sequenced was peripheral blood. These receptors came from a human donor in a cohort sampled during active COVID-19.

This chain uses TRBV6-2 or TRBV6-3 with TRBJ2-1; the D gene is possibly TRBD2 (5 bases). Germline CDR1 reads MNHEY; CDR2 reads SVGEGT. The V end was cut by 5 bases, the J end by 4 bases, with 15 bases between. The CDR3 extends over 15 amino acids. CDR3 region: CASSPRRGHYNEQFF. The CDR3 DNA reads TGTGCCAGCAGTCCCCGGCGCGGGCATTACAATGAGCAGTTCTTC.

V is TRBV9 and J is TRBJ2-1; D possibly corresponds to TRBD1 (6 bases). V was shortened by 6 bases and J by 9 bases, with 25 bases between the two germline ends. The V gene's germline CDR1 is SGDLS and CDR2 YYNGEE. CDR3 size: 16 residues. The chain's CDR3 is CASTPTGTRFGFEQFF. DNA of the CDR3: TGTGCCAGCACCCCGACGGGGACAAGGTTCGGGTTTGAGCAGTTCTTC.

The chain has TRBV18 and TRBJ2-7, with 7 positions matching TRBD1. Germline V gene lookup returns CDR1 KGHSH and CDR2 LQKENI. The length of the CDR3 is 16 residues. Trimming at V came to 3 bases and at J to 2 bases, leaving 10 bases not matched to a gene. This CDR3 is CASSPPDRVATYEQYF. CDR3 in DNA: TGTGCCAGCTCACCCCCAGACAGGGTAGCCACCTACGAGCAGTACTTC. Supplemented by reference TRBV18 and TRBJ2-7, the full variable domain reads NAGVMQNPRHLVRRRGQEARLRCSPMKGHSHVYWYRQLPEEGLKFMVYLQKENIIDESGMPKERFSAEFPKEGPSILRIQQVVRGDSAAYFCASSPPDRVATYEQYFGPGTRLTVT.

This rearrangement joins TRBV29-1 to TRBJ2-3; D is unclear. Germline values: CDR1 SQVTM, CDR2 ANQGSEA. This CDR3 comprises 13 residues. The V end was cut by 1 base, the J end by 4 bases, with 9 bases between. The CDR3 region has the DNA TGCAGCGTTGAAGGAACGAGGTCAGATACGCAGTATTTT. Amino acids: CSVEGTRSDTQYF.

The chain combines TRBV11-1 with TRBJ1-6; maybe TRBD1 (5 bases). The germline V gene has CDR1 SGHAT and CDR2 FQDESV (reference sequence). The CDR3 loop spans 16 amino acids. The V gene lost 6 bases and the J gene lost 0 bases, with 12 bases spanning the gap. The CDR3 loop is CASSRRGSSYNSPLHF. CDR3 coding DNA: TGTGCCAGCAGTCGCCGGGGGAGCTCCTATAATTCACCCCTCCACTTT.

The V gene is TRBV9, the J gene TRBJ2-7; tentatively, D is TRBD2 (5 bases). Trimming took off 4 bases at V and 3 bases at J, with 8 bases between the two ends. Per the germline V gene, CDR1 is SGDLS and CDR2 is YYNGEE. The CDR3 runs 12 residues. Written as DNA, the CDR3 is TGTGCCAGCAGCCCCGGAGGCTACGAGCAGTACTTC. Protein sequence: CASSPGGYEQYF.

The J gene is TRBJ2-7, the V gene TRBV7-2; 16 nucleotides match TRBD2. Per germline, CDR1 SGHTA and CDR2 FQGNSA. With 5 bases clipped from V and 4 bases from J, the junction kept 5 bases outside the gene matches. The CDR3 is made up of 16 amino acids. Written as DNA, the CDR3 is TGTGCCAGCAGCGCGGGACTAGCGGGAGGGCCGTACGAGCAGTACTTC. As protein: CASSAGLAGGPYEQYF.

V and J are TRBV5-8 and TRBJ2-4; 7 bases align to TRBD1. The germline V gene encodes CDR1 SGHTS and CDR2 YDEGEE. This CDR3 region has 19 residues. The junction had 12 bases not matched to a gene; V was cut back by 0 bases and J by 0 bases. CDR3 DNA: TGTGCCAGCAGCTTGGGAGACAGGGTGGACAGAGGAGCCAAAAACATTCAGTACTTC. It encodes CASSLGDRVDRGAKNIQYF.

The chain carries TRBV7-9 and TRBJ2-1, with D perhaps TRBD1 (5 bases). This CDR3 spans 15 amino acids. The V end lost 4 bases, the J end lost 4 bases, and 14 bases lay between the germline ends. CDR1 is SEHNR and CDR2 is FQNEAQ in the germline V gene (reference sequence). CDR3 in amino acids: CASSSGLVGYNEQFF. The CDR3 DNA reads TGTGCCAGCAGCTCAGGGTTAGTTGGGTACAATGAGCAGTTCTTC.

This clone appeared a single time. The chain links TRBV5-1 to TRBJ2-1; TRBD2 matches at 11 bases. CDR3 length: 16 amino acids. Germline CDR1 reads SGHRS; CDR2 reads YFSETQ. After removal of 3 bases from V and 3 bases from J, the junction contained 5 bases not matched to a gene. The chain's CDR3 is CASSSAGTSGYNEQFF. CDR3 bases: TGCGCCAGCAGCTCCGCCGGGACTAGCGGCTACAATGAGCAGTTCTTC.

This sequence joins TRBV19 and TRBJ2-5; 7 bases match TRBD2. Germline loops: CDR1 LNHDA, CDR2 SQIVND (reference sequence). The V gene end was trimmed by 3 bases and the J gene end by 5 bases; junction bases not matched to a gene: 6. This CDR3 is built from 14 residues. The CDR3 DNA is TGTGCCAGTAGTATCGGAGCGGGGCTGGAGACCCAGTACTTC. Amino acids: CASSIGAGLETQYF.

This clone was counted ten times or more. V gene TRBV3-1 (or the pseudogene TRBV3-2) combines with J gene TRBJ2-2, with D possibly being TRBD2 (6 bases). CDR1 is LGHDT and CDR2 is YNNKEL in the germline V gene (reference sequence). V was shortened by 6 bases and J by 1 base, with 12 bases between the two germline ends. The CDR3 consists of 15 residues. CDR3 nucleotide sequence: TGTGCCAGCAGGAGGAGGGAACTGAACACCGGGGAGCTGTTTTTT. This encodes CASRRRELNTGELFF.

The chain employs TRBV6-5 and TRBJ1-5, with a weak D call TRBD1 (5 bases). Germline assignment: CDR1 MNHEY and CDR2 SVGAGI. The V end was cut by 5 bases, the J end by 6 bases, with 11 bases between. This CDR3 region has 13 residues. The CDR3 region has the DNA TGTGCCAGCAGTACGGATCAGGGTCAGCCCCAGCATTTT. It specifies CASSTDQGQPQHF.